This T cell receptor (beta chain) is from a study of early stage breast cancer tumors. Study at large: Roughly eight ER+/PR+/HER2- tumors were invasive ductal; four were invasive lobular. Around 10-fold was the mean read coverage per sample. General study findings and limits: Bulk DNA sequencing of unsorted cells missed chain pairing and markers.

Assay: immunoSEQ multiplex PCR; the TCRdb copy retains only in-frame clones and omits some. This sample has about 7,900 clones, with 62% found just once. In its sample, this clone was seen once. Its matching antigen is unknown. This TCR was recovered from a person in their 70s with breast cancer. Sequenced: breast tumor tissue.

The CDR3 sequence is CAIRTGGTEAFF. CDR3 nucleotides: TGTGCCATAAGGACAGGGGGGACTGAAGCTTTCTTT. The chain couples TRBV10-3 to TRBJ1-1, with 10 bases matching TRBD1. Germline CDR1 ENHRY, CDR2 SYGVKD. The CDR3 is 12 amino acids. Trimming took 9 bases from V and 5 from J; bases not matched to a gene: 3.